This entry features one T cell receptor (beta chain) sequence. Its antigen is still unknown. The sample belongs to a study of cytomegalovirus exposure and HLA in healthy donors. Study findings and constraints: Upon later analysis, TCR association rates were observed to vary by HLA locus, being highest for DRB1 and lowest for HLA-C.

PCR amplification relied on 60 Vbeta primers (plus 13 Jbeta primers). Clones were read by immunoSEQ multiplex PCR, and TCRdb kept only the in-frame ones, dropping some. The table includes under 200,000 clones, over 70% detected once. The length of the CDR3 is 14 residues. V shed 4 bases and J 6 bases; nucleotides not matched to a gene: 3. Per the germline V gene, CDR1 is MNHEY and CDR2 is SVGAGI. This receptor was taken from a man aged 40-55 years in good health and CMV-seronegative. J is TRBJ2-2 and V is TRBV6-5, with 9 positions matching TRBD1. The sample consisted of PBMCs. In DNA, the CDR3 is TGTGCCAGCAGTTCCGGACAGGGGTCCGGGGAGCTGTTTTTT. Translating it yields CASSSGQGSGELFF.